This TCR beta chain was identified during a study of monozygotic twins with inflammatory bowel disease. Concerning this clonotype: The antigen is unknown.

Every TCR library consumed 3500 ng of total RNA. Using the 5' RACE reads, TCRdb records one entry per CDR3 protein without DNA. This repertoire includes 150,000 to 200,000 distinct CDR3 sequences. Donors each contributed one blood sample measuring less than 3 ml. Investigators pulled total RNA out of whole blood and did not sort T cells. General study findings and limits: Immunosuppressive treatments differing between patients may have added repertoire variability.

Germline loops: CDR1 SQVTM, CDR2 ANQGSEA. The CDR3 is 12 residues long. This clonotype was obtained from a human donor with ulcerative colitis or Crohn's disease, or a healthy co-twin of an affected twin (not recorded which). The chain couples TRBV29-1 to TRBJ1-2. The sample was blood. The CDR3 loop reads CSVEAEDYGYTF.